The 12 T cell receptor beta chains listed next were all sequenced from one sample in a study of persistence of HIV-infected CD4 T cells. For these TCRs, the target antigens are not known. The immunoSEQ assay was version 4, run in survey mode. Only in-frame clones appear in the TCRdb table, and some are missing; sequencing was by immunoSEQ multiplex PCR. Of some 28,000 clones listed, 82% are singletons. Lysates of CMV-infected fibroblasts at 10 ug/mL stimulated these cells. CD40L-negative CD69-negative CD45RO-high memory CD4+ T cells were sorted as populations depleted of antigen-responding cells. Source: CD4+ T cells sorted from PBMCs after roughly 19-hour stimulation, taken from a patient who received antiretroviral therapy. These receptors all stem from an adult man with HIV who was CMV-seropositive.

The gene calls are TRBV18 and TRBJ1-5; no clear D gene. Trimming took 0 bases from V and 0 from J, leaving 12 bases between them. CDR3 length equals 17 residues. From germline, CDR1 is KGHSH and CDR2 LQKENI. DNA for the CDR3: TGTGCCAGCTCACCACCGGGTTCCATGGCTAGCAATCAGCCCCAGCATTTT. Its translation: CASSPPGSMASNQPQHF.

The CDR3 sequence: CASSEEQGFPNTEAFF. The DNA of the CDR3 is TGCGCCAGCAGTGAAGAACAGGGGTTCCCGAACACTGAAGCTTTCTTT. V and J are TRBV10-1 and TRBJ1-1; 7 bases match TRBD1. The trim removed 3 bases at V and 1 base at J, leaving 8 bases unmatched. From germline, CDR1 is WNHNN and CDR2 SYGVQD (reference sequence). The length of the CDR3 is 16 residues.

This sequence joins TRBV7-9 and TRBJ2-2; 7 bases are shared with TRBD1. CDR1 and CDR2 from the germline V gene are SEHNR and FQNEAQ (reference sequence). CDR3 length: 13 amino acids. After removal of 8 bases from V and 5 bases from J, the junction contained 5 bases not matched to a gene. In nucleotides, the CDR3 is TGTGCCAGCCTGCCCAGGGGGACCGGGGAGCTGTTTTTT. Amino acid sequence: CASLPRGTGELFF.

The rearrangement uses TRBV29-1 and TRBJ1-5; 7 positions match TRBD1. The CDR3 is 14 amino acids. Looked up from germline, CDR1 is SQVTM and CDR2 is ANQGSEA. Unmatched junction bases numbered 7, after V lost 1 base and J lost 7 bases. This CDR3 is CSVEGQGGDQPQHF. DNA of the CDR3: TGCAGCGTTGAAGGACAGGGCGGGGACCAGCCCCAGCATTTT.

The genes are TRBV2 and TRBJ1-2; TRBD1 matches at 8 bases. This CDR3 has 13 residues. Germline CDR1 is SNHLY and CDR2 is FYNNEI. J gave up 4 bases and V 3 bases, and 1 base lay outside the gene matches. Here the CDR3 reads CASSEDRAYGYTF. The CDR3 region has the DNA TGTGCCAGCAGTGAGGACAGGGCCTATGGCTACACCTTC.

J is TRBJ2-6 and V is TRBV10-2; weak D call: TRBD2 (6 bases). V lost 0 bases, J lost 2 bases, and 8 bases lay in between. CDR3 length: 16 residues. Germline CDR1 is WSHSY and CDR2 is SAAADI. The CDR3 sequence is CASSESSGAGANVLTF. The CDR3 nucleotides read TGCGCCAGCAGTGAGTCCTCGGGGGCTGGGGCCAACGTCCTGACTTTC.

The chain joins TRBV7-9 to TRBJ1-3; no clear D. CDR3 length: 16 amino acids. V lost 2 bases, J lost 2 bases, and 13 bases lay in between. Germline CDR1 reads SEHNR; CDR2 reads FQNEAQ (reference sequence). The CDR3 nucleotides are TGTGCCAGCAGCTTACGAACGGCCCAAACTGGAAACACCATATATTTT. Residues: CASSLRTAQTGNTIYF.

This clone was seen a handful of times. This chain uses TRBV5-4 with TRBJ2-2, with D perhaps matching TRBD1 (5 bases). Per the germline V gene, CDR1 is SGHNT and CDR2 is YYREEE (reference sequence). The V gene lost 0 bases and the J gene lost 3 bases, with 9 bases spanning the gap. The CDR3 consists of 15 residues. This chain's CDR3 is CASSLDGADTGELFF. The CDR3 DNA reads TGTGCCAGCAGCTTGGATGGGGCGGACACCGGGGAGCTGTTTTTT.

DNA of the CDR3: TGCAGCACCTGGACAGGGGGCAGCGACGAGCAGTACTTC. Its translation: CSTWTGGSDEQYF. This chain connects TRBV29-1 to TRBJ2-7, with TRBD1 identical over 11 bases. The CDR3 length is 13 residues. Germline trimming cut 8 bases from V and 5 bases from J; bases unmatched to any gene: 8. Germline V gene sequence: CDR1 SQVTM, CDR2 ANQGSEA.

The gene calls are TRBV5-1 and TRBJ2-3; TRBD2 matches 10 bases. The V segment lost 0 bases and the J segment 5 bases; nucleotides outside the gene matches: 9. The length of the CDR3 is 17 residues. Per germline, CDR1 SGHRS and CDR2 YFSETQ. CDR3 sequence reads: CASSLGRLAGRGDTQYF. CDR3 nucleotide sequence: TGCGCCAGCAGCTTGGGGCGACTAGCGGGTCGAGGAGATACGCAGTATTTT.

J is TRBJ1-3 and V is TRBV6-5; maybe TRBD1 (5 bases). Per germline, CDR1 MNHEY and CDR2 SVGAGI. This CDR3 is 14 amino acids long. The V end was cut by 7 bases, the J end by 3 bases, with 13 bases between. CDR3 residues: CASNLGGSGNTIYF. DNA of the CDR3: TGTGCCAGCAACCTGGGGGGGAGTGGAAACACCATATATTTT.

This chain joins TRBV7-3 and TRBJ2-6, with D uncertain. V lost 2 bases and J lost 0, with 5 bases in between. CDR1 is SGHTA and CDR2 is FQGTGA in the germline V gene. The CDR3 consists of 15 residues. The CDR3 nucleotides are TGTGCCAGCAGCTTACGTCCCTCTGGGGCCAACGTCCTGACTTTC. It is translated as CASSLRPSGANVLTF. Variable domain in full (rest from reference TRBV7-3 and TRBJ2-6): GAGVSQTPSNKVTEKGKYVELRCDPISGHTALYWYRQSLGQGPEFLIYFQGTGAADDSGLPNDRFFAVRPEGSVSTLKIQRTERGDSAVYLCASSLRPSGANVLTFGAGSRLTVL.